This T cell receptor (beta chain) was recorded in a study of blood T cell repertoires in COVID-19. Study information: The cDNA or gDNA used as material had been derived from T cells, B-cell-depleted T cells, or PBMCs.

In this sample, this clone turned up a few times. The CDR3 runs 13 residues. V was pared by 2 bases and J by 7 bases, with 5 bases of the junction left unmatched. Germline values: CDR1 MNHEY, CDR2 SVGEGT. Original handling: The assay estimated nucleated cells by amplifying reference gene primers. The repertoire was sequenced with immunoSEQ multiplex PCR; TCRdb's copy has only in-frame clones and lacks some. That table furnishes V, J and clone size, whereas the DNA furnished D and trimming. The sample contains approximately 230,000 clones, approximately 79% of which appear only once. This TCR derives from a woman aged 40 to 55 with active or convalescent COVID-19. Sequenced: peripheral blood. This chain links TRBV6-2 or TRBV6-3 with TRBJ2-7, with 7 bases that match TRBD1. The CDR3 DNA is TGTGCCAGCAGTTACAGGGGGCTTCTTGAGCAGTACGTC. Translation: CASSYRGLLEQYV.